The 5 T cell receptor beta chains reported below all come from one sample, sequenced in a study of shared clonotypes between healthy human individuals. Data came from immunoSEQ multiplex PCR; TCRdb stores just in-frame clones and leaves some out. This sample has some 790,000 clones; approximately 72% occur once, and the top ten carry more than 1.5%. Source material: memory CD4+ T cells sorted from blood. Specified subset: CD45RA-negative fraction. Receptor source: a woman aged 25 to 39 in good health.

This clone was counted only a few times. This chain links TRBV4-1 with TRBJ2-4; 9 nucleotides match TRBD2. The V gene end was trimmed by 1 base and the J gene end by 7 bases; junction bases not matched to a gene: 11. Germline V CDR1 and CDR2: MGHRA, YSYEKL. The CDR3 is 17 residues long. The CDR3 reads CASSQGLLSGSGNIQYF. The CDR3 DNA reads TGCGCCAGCAGCCAAGGCCTACTTAGCGGGAGCGGGAACATTCAGTACTTC.

The rearrangement links TRBV5-1 to TRBJ2-7, with 8 bases identical to TRBD1. Unmatched junction bases numbered 11, after V lost 3 bases and J lost 0 bases. This CDR3 contains 17 residues. Germline V gene data show CDR1 as SGHRS and CDR2 as YFSETQ. This CDR3 is CASSWKNRGVLSYEQYF. In DNA form, the CDR3 reads TGCGCCAGCAGCTGGAAGAACAGGGGGGTCCTCTCCTACGAGCAGTACTTC.

CDR3 region: CASRQDSSYNEQFF. Here the CDR3 DNA reads TGCGCCAGCAGGCAAGACAGCTCCTACAATGAGCAGTTCTTC. The gene calls are TRBV5-1 and TRBJ2-1, with D perhaps matching TRBD1 (5 bases). V lost 5 bases and J lost 0, with 9 bases in between. The CDR3 runs 14 residues. The V gene's germline CDR1 is SGHRS and CDR2 YFSETQ.

J is TRBJ2-1 and V is TRBV5-4; 11 nucleotides align to TRBD2. The V and J ends lost 6 bases and 3 bases, in that order; junction bases with no gene match: 5. Germline CDR1 is SGHNT and CDR2 is YYREEE (reference sequence). CDR3 length: 15 residues. This CDR3 is CASNRLAGNYNEQFF. The CDR3, as DNA: TGTGCCAGCAACAGACTAGCGGGGAACTACAATGAGCAGTTCTTC.

The rearrangement joins TRBV18 to TRBJ1-4; D unclear. The ends were cut back, 3 bases at V and 7 bases at J, with 15 bases in the middle. CDR3 length: 15 amino acids. In germline, CDR1 is KGHSH, CDR2 LQKENI. The CDR3 nucleotides read TGTGCCAGCTCACCGTATGAGGGCAGCGGTGAAAAACTGTTTTTT. Its protein product is CASSPYEGSGEKLFF.